This T cell receptor (beta chain) was captured in a study of cytomegalovirus exposure and HLA in healthy donors. The study's findings and limits: Using a false discovery rate of 0.05, a later analysis showed that around 16,000 TCR beta sequences were associated with HLA alleles. Some TCR beta chains (164 of them) were listed as cytomegalovirus-associated.

60 Vbeta and 13 Jbeta primers were used in PCR. Clones were read by immunoSEQ multiplex PCR, and TCRdb kept only the in-frame ones, dropping some. The data show just under 250,000 clones, with about four fifths seen just once and 4.5% to 6% held by the top ten. This CDR3 contains 15 residues. CDR1 and CDR2 from the germline V gene are SGHTA and FQGNSA. J lost 2 bases, V lost 4 bases, and 3 bases had no gene match. As to this clone: The antigen is unknown.

The rearrangement uses TRBV7-2 and TRBJ2-1, with 9 bases aligning to TRBD2. The receptor comes from a woman in her thirties or forties in good health and CMV-seropositive. The sample taken for sequencing was PBMCs. CDR3: CASSWGTSPYNEQFF. DNA for the CDR3: TGTGCCAGCAGCTGGGGGACTAGCCCCTACAATGAGCAGTTCTTC.